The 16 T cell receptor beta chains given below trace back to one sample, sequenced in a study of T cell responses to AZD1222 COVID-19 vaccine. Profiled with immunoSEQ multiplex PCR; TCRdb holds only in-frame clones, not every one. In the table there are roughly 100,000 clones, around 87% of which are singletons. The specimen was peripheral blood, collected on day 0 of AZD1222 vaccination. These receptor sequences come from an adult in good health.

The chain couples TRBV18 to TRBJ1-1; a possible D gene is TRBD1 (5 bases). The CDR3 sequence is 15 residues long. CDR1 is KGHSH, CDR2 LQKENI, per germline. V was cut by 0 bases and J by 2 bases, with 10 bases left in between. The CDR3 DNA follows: TGTGCCAGCTCACCACCGTCGACAGCTAACACTGAAGCTTTCTTT. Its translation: CASSPPSTANTEAFF.

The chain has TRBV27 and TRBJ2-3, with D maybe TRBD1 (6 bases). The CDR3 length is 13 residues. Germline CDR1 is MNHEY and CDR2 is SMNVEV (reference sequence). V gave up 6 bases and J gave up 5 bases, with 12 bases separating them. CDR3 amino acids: CASSRQGLDTQYF. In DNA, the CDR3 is TGTGCCAGCAGCCGTCAGGGGTTAGATACGCAGTATTTT.

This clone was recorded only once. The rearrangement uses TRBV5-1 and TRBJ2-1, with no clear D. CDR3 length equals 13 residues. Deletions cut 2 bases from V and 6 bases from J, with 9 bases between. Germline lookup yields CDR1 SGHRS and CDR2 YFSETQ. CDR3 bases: TGCGCCAGCAGCTTAGAGGCCTCCAATGAGCAGTTCTTC. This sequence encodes CASSLEASNEQFF. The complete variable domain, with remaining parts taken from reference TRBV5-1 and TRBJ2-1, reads KAGVTQTPRYLIKTRGQQVTLSCSPISGHRSVSWYQQTPGQGLQFLFEYFSETQRNKGNFPGRFSGRQFSNSRSEMNVSTLELGDSALYLCASSLEASNEQFFGPGTRLTVL.

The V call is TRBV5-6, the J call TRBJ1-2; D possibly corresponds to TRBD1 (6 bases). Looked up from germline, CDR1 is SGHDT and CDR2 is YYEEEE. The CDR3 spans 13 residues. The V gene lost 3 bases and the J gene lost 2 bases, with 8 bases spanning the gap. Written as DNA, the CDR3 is TGTGCCAGCAGCTCCGGACAGAACTATGGCTACACCTTC. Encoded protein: CASSSGQNYGYTF.

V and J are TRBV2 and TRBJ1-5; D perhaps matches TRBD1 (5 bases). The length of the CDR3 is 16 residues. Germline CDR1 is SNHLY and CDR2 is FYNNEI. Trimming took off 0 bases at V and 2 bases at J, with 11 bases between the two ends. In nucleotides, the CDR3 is TGTGCCAGCAGTGAAGCGCGGGGGTATGGCAATCAGCCCCAGCATTTT. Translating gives CASSEARGYGNQPQHF.

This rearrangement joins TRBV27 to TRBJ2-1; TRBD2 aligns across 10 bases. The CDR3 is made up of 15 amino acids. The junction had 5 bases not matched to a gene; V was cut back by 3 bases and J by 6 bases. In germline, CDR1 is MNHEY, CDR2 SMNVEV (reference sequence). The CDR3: CASSFPSGGGNEQFF. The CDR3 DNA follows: TGTGCCAGCAGTTTCCCTAGCGGGGGAGGCAATGAGCAGTTCTTC.

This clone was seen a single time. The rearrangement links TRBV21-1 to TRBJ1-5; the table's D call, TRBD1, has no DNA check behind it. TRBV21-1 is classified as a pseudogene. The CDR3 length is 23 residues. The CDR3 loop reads CASSKKRGDRGLTPSMKNQPQHF. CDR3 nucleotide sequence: TGTGCCAGCAGCAAAAAGAGGGGGGACAGGGGCTTAACCCCCTCAATGAAGAATCAGCCCCAGCATTTT.

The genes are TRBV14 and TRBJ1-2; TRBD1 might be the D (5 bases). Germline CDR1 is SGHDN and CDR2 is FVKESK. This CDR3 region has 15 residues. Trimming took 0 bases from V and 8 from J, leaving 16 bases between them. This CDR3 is CASSQDYGGVYGYTF. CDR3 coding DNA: TGTGCCAGCAGCCAAGATTATGGAGGGGTATACGGCTACACCTTC.

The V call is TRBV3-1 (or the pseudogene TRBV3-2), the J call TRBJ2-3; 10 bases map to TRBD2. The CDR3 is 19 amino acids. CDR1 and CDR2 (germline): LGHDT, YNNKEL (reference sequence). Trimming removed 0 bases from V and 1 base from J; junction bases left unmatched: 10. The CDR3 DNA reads TGTGCCAGCAGCCAAGAGGAGCGGGAGGGCCACGAGGGCACAGATACGCAGTATTTT. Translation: CASSQEEREGHEGTDTQYF.

DNA for the CDR3: TGCAGCGTTGTAGGTGATACGAACACTGAAGCTTTCTTT. Its protein is CSVVGDTNTEAFF. This rearrangement joins TRBV29-1 to TRBJ1-1; D call uncertain. Germline CDR1 is SQVTM and CDR2 is ANQGSEA. There are 13 residues in the CDR3. V was cut by 4 bases and J by 1 base, with 10 bases left in between.

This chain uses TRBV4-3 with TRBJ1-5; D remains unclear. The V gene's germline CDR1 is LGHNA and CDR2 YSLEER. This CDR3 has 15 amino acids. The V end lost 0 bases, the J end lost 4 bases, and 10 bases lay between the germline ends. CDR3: CASSQDAGVNQPQHF. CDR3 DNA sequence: TGCGCCAGCAGCCAAGACGCCGGGGTAAATCAGCCCCAGCATTTT.

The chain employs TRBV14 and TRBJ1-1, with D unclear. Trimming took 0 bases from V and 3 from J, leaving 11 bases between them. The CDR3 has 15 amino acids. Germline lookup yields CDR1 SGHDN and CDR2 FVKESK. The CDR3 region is CASSQDWYSDTEAFF. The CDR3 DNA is TGTGCCAGCAGCCAAGATTGGTATAGCGACACTGAAGCTTTCTTT.

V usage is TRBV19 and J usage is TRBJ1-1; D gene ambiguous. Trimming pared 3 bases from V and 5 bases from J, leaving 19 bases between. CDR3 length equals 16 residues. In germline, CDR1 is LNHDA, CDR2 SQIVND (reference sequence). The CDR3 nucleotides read TGTGCCAGTAGTATTTTTGAAGCCCGGGGTTGGACTGAAGCTTTCTTT. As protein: CASSIFEARGWTEAFF.

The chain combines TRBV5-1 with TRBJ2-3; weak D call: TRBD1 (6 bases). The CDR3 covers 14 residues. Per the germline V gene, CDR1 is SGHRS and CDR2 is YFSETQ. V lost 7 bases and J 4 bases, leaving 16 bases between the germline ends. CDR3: CASRLGTLADTQYF. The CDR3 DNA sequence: TGCGCCAGCCGGTTAGGGACATTGGCAGATACGCAGTATTTT.

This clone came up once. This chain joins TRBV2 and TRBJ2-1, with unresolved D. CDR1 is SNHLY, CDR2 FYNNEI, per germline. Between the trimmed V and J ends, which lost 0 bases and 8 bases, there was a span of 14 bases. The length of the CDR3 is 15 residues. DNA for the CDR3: TGTGCCAGCAGTGAAGCGCGGAGTAGCTGGGATGAGCAGTTCTTC. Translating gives CASSEARSSWDEQFF.

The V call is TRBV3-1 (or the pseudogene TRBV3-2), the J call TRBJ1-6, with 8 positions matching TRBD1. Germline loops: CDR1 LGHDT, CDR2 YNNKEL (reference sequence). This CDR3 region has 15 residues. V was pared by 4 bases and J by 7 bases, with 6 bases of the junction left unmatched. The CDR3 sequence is CASSLGTGGNSPLHF. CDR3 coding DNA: TGTGCCAGCAGCCTCGGGACAGGTGGGAATTCACCCCTCCACTTT.